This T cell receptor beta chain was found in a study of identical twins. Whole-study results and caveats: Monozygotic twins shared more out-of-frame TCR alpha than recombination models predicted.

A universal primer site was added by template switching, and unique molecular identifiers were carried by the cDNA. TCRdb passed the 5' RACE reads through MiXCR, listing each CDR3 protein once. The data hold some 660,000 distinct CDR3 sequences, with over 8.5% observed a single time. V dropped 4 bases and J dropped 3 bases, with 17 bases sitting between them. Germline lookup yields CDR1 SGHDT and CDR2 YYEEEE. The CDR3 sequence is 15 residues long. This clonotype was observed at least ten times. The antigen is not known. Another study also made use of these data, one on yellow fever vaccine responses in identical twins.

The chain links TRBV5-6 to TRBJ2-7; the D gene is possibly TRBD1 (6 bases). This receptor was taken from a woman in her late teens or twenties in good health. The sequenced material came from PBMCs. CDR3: CASSHLGAGDYEQYF. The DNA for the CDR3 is TGTGCCAGCAGCCACCTAGGGGCAGGGGACTACGAGCAGTACTTC.